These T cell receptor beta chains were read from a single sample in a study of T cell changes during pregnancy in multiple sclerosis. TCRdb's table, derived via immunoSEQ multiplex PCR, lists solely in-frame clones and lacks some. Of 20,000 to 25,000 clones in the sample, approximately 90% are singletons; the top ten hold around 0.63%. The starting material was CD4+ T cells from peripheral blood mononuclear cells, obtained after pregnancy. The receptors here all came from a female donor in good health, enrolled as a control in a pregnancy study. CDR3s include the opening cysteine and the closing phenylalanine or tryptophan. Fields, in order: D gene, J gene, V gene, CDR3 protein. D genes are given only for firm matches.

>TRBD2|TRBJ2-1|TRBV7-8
CASSWGLAGTVSYNEQFF
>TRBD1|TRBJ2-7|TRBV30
CAWTTGTATYEQYF
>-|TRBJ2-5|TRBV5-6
CASSLATGKKTQYF
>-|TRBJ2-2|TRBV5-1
CASSLDYFANTGELFF
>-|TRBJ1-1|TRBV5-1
CASSLRVSNTEAFF
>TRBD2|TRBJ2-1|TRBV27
CASPPIPGLETNEQFF
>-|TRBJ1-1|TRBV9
CASSVNRENTEAFF
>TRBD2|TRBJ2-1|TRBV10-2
CATRDGGGSYNEQFF
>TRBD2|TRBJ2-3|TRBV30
CAFQRGGTDTQYF
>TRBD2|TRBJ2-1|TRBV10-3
CAISEPLRAGDYNEQFF
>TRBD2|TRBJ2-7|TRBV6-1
CASTLLAGSSYEQYF
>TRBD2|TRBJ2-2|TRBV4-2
CASSPAGGQAGELFF
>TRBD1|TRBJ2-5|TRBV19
CASSRTGGWGTQYF
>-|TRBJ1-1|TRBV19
CASIPGQNTEAFF
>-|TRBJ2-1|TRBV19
CASSKLDTDSREQFF
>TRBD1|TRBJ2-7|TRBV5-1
CASSPDRGLIYEQYF
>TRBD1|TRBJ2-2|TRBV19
CASSKTQGVLGGELFF
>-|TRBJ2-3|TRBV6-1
CASIITDTQYF
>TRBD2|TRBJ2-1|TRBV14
CASSPGTSGIREQFF
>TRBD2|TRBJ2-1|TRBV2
CASGGGSLSNEQFF
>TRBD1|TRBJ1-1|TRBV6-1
CASSSQGGTEAFF
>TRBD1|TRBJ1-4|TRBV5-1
CASSRTRDRGRRTNEKLFF
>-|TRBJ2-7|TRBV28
CASSRPAGFSEQYF
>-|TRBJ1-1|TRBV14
CASSQVWGEGNTEAFF
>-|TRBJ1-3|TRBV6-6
CASSPYRDSSGNTIYF
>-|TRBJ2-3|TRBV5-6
CASSFMPPGVSTDTQYF
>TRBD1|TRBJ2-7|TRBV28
CASSLGRPGGEQYF
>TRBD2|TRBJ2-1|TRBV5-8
CASSLGLAGAFSYNEQFF
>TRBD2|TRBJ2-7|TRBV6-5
CASSLGLAETYEQYF
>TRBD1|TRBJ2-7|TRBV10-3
CAISLQGDWEQYF
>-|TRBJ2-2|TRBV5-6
CASSLRRYTNTGELFF
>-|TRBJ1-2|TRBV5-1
CASSLAYRIYGYTF
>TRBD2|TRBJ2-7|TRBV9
CASSPGGGNPYEQYF
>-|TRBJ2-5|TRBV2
CASSASKTRGETQYF
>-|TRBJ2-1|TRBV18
CASSPNQGSSYNEQFF
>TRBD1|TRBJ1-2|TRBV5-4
CASGPRDRGAGYTF
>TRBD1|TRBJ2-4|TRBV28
CASGPTGQGSAKNIQYF
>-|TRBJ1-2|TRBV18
CASSPYRGELLGYTF
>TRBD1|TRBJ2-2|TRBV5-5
CASRGGQGTGELFF
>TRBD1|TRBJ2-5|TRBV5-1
CASSWSGQGLETQYF
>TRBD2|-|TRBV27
CASGRLAGDPYEQYF
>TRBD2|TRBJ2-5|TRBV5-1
CASSRGVAGGPRETQYF
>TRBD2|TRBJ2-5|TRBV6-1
CASSVSGRLAGMETQYF
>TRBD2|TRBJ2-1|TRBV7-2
CASSRREGGAGEQFF
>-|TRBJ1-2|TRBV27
CASSLQGPYGYTF
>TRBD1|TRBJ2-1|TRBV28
CASRPTGAYNEQFF
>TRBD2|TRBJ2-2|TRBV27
CASSFWLAGVTGELFF
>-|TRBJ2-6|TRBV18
CASSPPNGDGANVLTF